This TCR beta chain was captured by sequencing in a study of low-dose radiotherapy and immunotherapy resistance in tumors. At the level of the study: Cohort 2 received 1 Gy per fraction every two weeks, totaling 13 Gy over 26 weeks. Both drugs were delivered intravenously to patients (nivolumab 240 mg every two weeks and ipilimumab 1 mg/kg every six weeks).

The time point: before trial treatment. Tumors of eligible patients were advanced, solid and lacking tumor-infiltrating lymphocytes. The CDR3 contains 14 residues. V lost 3 bases, J lost 7 bases, and 12 bases lay in between. CDR1 is LGHNA, CDR2 YSLEER, per germline. Gene-specific TRAV and TRBV primers were used for first-strand cDNA, covering alpha and beta chains. Using a constant-region primer together with a V-primer adapter, TCRs were subjected to approximately 20 PCR cycles of amplification. In vitro transcription served to amplify the mRNA that had been isolated. MiXCR was run by TCRdb on the reads, yielding one entry per CDR3 protein. The sample includes approximately 84,000 distinct CDR3 sequences, roughly a sixth of them seen just once. This clonotype was seen only a few times.

The sample consisted of PBMCs, taken before treatment. The V call is TRBV4-3, the J call TRBJ1-4; D might be TRBD1 (6 bases). The sequence derives from a male donor with prostate cancer. The CDR3 spells CASSHGQPAEKLFF. CDR3 bases: TGCGCCAGCAGCCACGGACAGCCGGCTGAAAAACTGTTTTTT.